The 30 T cell receptor beta chains reported below all come from one sample, sequenced in a study of cytomegalovirus exposure and HLA in healthy donors (dated by TCRdb to 2015 to 2018). The library was produced with the immunoSEQ multiplex PCR assay. For the multiplex PCR, a mixture combining 60 forward primers for TCR Vbeta segments and 13 reverse primers for TCR Jbeta segments was used. TCRdb holds this immuneACCESS table with in-frame rearrangements only. Some clones are missing; in checked studies, unresolved V genes explain under half, and the rest has no known cause. The sample table holds around 260,000 clones, of which 80% were seen once. The ten most abundant clones make up 0.3% of the sample. Specimen: PBMCs. Receptors were obtained from a girl aged 2-10 years in good health and CMV-seronegative.

This clone was found a few times. V is TRBV6-6 and J is TRBJ1-6; a possible D gene is TRBD1 (5 bases). The V gene lost 2 bases and the J gene lost 10 bases, with 15 bases spanning the gap. The CDR3 covers 15 residues. The germline V gene has CDR1 MNHNY and CDR2 SVGAGI (reference sequence). In DNA form, the CDR3 reads TGTGCCAGCAGTTACGGGAGGGCGTGGGGGTCACCCCTCCACTTT. This sequence encodes CASSYGRAWGSPLHF.

V is TRBV14 and J is TRBJ2-1, with unresolved D. Germline CDR1 is SGHDN and CDR2 is FVKESK. The CDR3 has 17 residues. V was pared by 0 bases and J by 7 bases, with 19 bases between. The CDR3 here is CASSQDGGRAFRNEQFF. For the CDR3, the DNA is TGTGCCAGCAGCCAAGATGGCGGCAGAGCCTTTAGGAATGAGCAGTTCTTC. Together with reference TRBV14 and TRBJ2-1, the CDR3 gives the full variable domain: EAGVTQFPSHSVIEKGQTVTLRCDPISGHDNLYWYRRVMGKEIKFLLHFVKESKQDESGMPNNRFLAERTGGTYSTLKVQPAELEDSGVYFCASSQDGGRAFRNEQFFGPGTRLTVL.

The chain combines TRBV27 with TRBJ1-1, with 7 bases identical to TRBD1. Trimming cost V 5 bases and J 4 bases; bases outside gene matches: 7. Germline lookup yields CDR1 MNHEY and CDR2 SMNVEV (reference sequence). The CDR3 runs 14 residues. The CDR3 DNA reads TGTGCCAGCAGTATCACAGGGGCCGCCACTGAAGCTTTCTTT. Protein product: CASSITGAATEAFF.

In its sample, this clone was seen once. The rearrangement joins TRBV9 to TRBJ2-3, with D maybe TRBD2 (5 bases). V gave up 2 bases and J gave up 5 bases, with 18 bases separating them. Germline CDR1 is SGDLS and CDR2 is YYNGEE. The CDR3 spans 16 residues. This CDR3 reads CASSVSDRDRKDTQYF. The CDR3, as DNA: TGTGCCAGCAGCGTGAGCGACCGGGATAGGAAAGATACGCAGTATTTT.

The genes are TRBV6-1 and TRBJ1-5; perhaps TRBD1 as D (6 bases). The ends were cut back, 6 bases at V and 7 bases at J, with 16 bases in the middle. Germline V CDR1 and CDR2: MNHNS, SASEGT. This CDR3 region has 14 residues. The CDR3 nucleotides read TGTGCCAGCAGCGCAATAGAAGGGGGACAGCCCCAGCATTTT. Its protein is CASSAIEGGQPQHF.

The chain recombines TRBV11-2 with TRBJ1-1; TRBD1 aligns across 8 bases. Trimming removed 4 bases from V and 4 bases from J; junction bases left unmatched: 5. This CDR3 contains 14 residues. CDR1 SGHAT and CDR2 FQNNGV come from the germline V gene. The CDR3 bases are TGTGCCAGCAGCTCCCCAGGGGGCTTCACTGAAGCTTTCTTT. Its protein is CASSSPGGFTEAFF.

Points on this clone: The junction and the germline gene differ at one end; a read error may be behind it. The sample has other DNA sequences that encode this CDR3 too. This chain connects TRBV11-2 to TRBJ1-1; TRBD1 might be the D (6 bases). From germline, CDR1 is SGHAT and CDR2 FQNNGV. The CDR3 runs 13 residues. CDR3 in amino acids: CASSLGGVTEAFF. The CDR3 DNA sequence: TGTGCCAGTAGCTTAGGGGGGGTCACTGAAGCTTTCTTT.

This rearrangement joins TRBV27 to TRBJ2-3, with 10 bases identical to TRBD1. The CDR3 runs 20 residues. Germline values: CDR1 MNHEY, CDR2 SMNVEV (reference sequence). The V gene end was trimmed by 1 base and the J gene end by 3 bases; junction bases not matched to a gene: 16. The DNA for the CDR3 is TGTGCCAGCAGTTTATTCTCACTCGGCAAGGACAGGGGGGAGACAGATACGCAGTATTTT. It specifies CASSLFSLGKDRGETDTQYF.

The table lists this clone with a count of one. The chain recombines TRBV9 with TRBJ2-6, with unresolved D. CDR3 length: 17 amino acids. The germline V and J ends were trimmed by 4 bases and 0 bases, with 14 bases remaining between them. Germline CDR1 reads SGDLS; CDR2 reads YYNGEE. The CDR3 loop reads CASSFETAPSGANVLTF. CDR3 coding DNA: TGTGCCAGCAGCTTCGAGACTGCGCCCTCTGGGGCCAACGTCCTGACTTTC.

The chain employs TRBV18 and TRBJ1-6; D perhaps matches TRBD1 (6 bases). CDR3 length: 15 residues. Trimming took off 5 bases at V and 9 bases at J, with 17 bases between the two ends. Looked up from germline, CDR1 is KGHSH and CDR2 is LQKENI. CDR3 in amino acids: CASSTRQGQSSPLHF. CDR3 DNA: TGTGCCAGCTCAACTCGTCAGGGGCAGAGTTCACCCCTCCACTTT. The full variable domain, its missing parts supplied by reference TRBV18 and TRBJ1-6, is NAGVMQNPRHLVRRRGQEARLRCSPMKGHSHVYWYRQLPEEGLKFMVYLQKENIIDESGMPKERFSAEFPKEGPSILRIQQVVRGDSAAYFCASSTRQGQSSPLHFGNGTRLTVT.

J is TRBJ2-3 and V is TRBV18; D possibly corresponds to TRBD2 (5 bases). The germline V gene encodes CDR1 KGHSH and CDR2 LQKENI. This CDR3 spans 13 amino acids. V lost 8 bases to trimming and J lost 2 bases, with 11 bases between them. The CDR3 reads CASQSGNTDTQYF. For the CDR3, the DNA is TGTGCCAGCCAGAGCGGTAACACAGATACGCAGTATTTT.

The V gene is TRBV7-9, the J gene TRBJ2-7; TRBD2 agrees at 9 bases. The CDR3 consists of 15 residues. Germline assignment: CDR1 SEHNR and CDR2 FQNEAQ (reference sequence). The ends lost 1 base at V and 5 bases at J; junction bases unmatched: 6. CDR3 residues: CASSLGGGRANEQYF. In DNA form, the CDR3 reads TGTGCCAGCAGCTTAGGAGGCGGGAGGGCCAACGAGCAGTACTTC. Full variable domain (missing parts from reference TRBV7-9 and TRBJ2-7): DTGVSQNPRHKITKRGQNVTFRCDPISEHNRLYWYRQTLGQGPEFLTYFQNEAQLEKSRLLSDRFSAERPKGSFSTLEIQRTEQGDSAMYLCASSLGGGRANEQYFGPGTRLTVT.

The rearrangement links TRBV5-1 to TRBJ2-1; the match to TRBD2 covers 8 bases. Germline CDR1 and CDR2: SGHRS and YFSETQ. Trimming at V came to 0 bases and at J to 7 bases, leaving 3 bases not matched to a gene. The CDR3 is 14 residues long. DNA for the CDR3: TGCGCCAGCAGCTTGGGAGGGACTAGAAATGAGCAGTTCTTC. The encoded protein is CASSLGGTRNEQFF.

V and J are TRBV13 and TRBJ1-2; 7 bases align to TRBD1. In germline, CDR1 is PRHDT, CDR2 FYEKMQ (reference sequence). The CDR3 sequence is 13 residues long. Losses at the gene ends were 4 bases for V and 8 bases for J; bases not matched to a gene: 7. The CDR3 sequence is CASSYRQGSGYTF. CDR3 sequence (DNA): TGTGCCAGCAGCTATAGACAGGGATCCGGCTACACCTTC.

The chain carries TRBV25-1 and TRBJ1-6, with D hard to call. The CDR3 is 17 residues long. Trimming took 0 bases from V and 0 from J, leaving 9 bases between them. Germline CDR1 MGHDK, CDR2 SYGVNS. The CDR3 protein is CASSEYSRYSYNSPLHF. The CDR3 region has the DNA TGTGCCAGCAGTGAATACTCCAGATACTCCTATAATTCACCCCTCCACTTT.

This rearrangement joins TRBV29-1 to TRBJ2-1; a possible D gene is TRBD1 (5 bases). V dropped 7 bases and J dropped 8 bases, with 9 bases sitting between them. Germline loops: CDR1 SQVTM, CDR2 ANQGSEA. The CDR3 sequence is 10 residues long. The CDR3 DNA sequence: TGCAGCGGGGTAGGGGATGAGCAGTTCTTC. Protein product: CSGVGDEQFF.

The V gene is TRBV28, the J gene TRBJ2-1; 7 positions match TRBD2. The V and J ends lost 4 bases and 4 bases, in that order; junction bases with no gene match: 7. Germline V CDR1 and CDR2: MDHEN, SYDVKM. The CDR3 sequence is 15 residues long. The CDR3 loop reads CASSSPGLQYNEQFF. The CDR3 nucleotides are TGTGCCAGCAGTTCCCCGGGACTACAATACAATGAGCAGTTCTTC.

The chain couples TRBV7-9 to TRBJ1-5, with TRBD1 matching over 9 bases. Germline V gene sequence: CDR1 SEHNR, CDR2 FQNEAQ (reference sequence). V dropped 5 bases and J dropped 5; count of bases not matched to a gene: 4. The CDR3 is 14 amino acids. The DNA for the CDR3 is TGTGCCAGCAGCCTGACAGGGGGACATCAGCCCCAGCATTTT. Protein: CASSLTGGHQPQHF.

The chain has TRBV14 and TRBJ1-1, with D unclear. This CDR3 contains 15 residues. Germline values: CDR1 SGHDN, CDR2 FVKESK. Trimming left V 1 base short and J 5 bases short, with 14 bases between. The CDR3 sequence is CASSQGVQRRTEAFF. Here the CDR3 DNA reads TGTGCCAGCAGCCAAGGGGTTCAACGGAGGACTGAAGCTTTCTTT.

This clone was found once. The rearrangement links TRBV7-9 to TRBJ1-1; weak D call: TRBD1 (6 bases). Germline loops: CDR1 SEHNR, CDR2 FQNEAQ (reference sequence). There are 16 residues in the CDR3. The ends were cut back, 4 bases at V and 10 bases at J, with 25 bases in the middle. The CDR3 sequence is CASSSIGTPGGTRAFF. CDR3 nucleotide sequence: TGTGCCAGCAGCTCAATCGGGACACCAGGAGGTACGCGAGCTTTCTTT.

As to this clone: Additional DNA sequences in this sample encode the identical CDR3. V and J are TRBV9 and TRBJ2-2; 8 bases are shared with TRBD1. Germline trimming cut 2 bases from V and 1 base from J; bases unmatched to any gene: 1. CDR1 is SGDLS, CDR2 YYNGEE, per germline. The CDR3 has 15 residues. As DNA, the CDR3 is TGTGCCAGCAGCGTGGGGACAGGGAACACCGGGGAGCTGTTTTTT. It is translated as CASSVGTGNTGELFF.

The chain uses TRBV13 and TRBJ1-2; a possible D gene is TRBD1 (6 bases). Trimming pared 7 bases from V and 4 bases from J, leaving 19 bases between. Per germline, CDR1 PRHDT and CDR2 FYEKMQ (reference sequence). The CDR3 is made up of 15 amino acids. In nucleotides, the CDR3 is TGTGCCAGCACCGAGCGGGGACAATTCTTCTATGGCTACACCTTC. Protein product: CASTERGQFFYGYTF.

On this clone itself: One end of the junction fails to match germline, which may point to a read error. The rearrangement links TRBV6-5 to TRBJ1-2; 7 bases align to TRBD1. The CDR3 runs 13 residues. Per germline, CDR1 MNHEY and CDR2 SVGAGI. The CDR3 nucleotides read TGTGCCATCAGTCTCAGCAGGGGGGATGGCTACACCTTC. Translated: CAISLSRGDGYTF.

This clone has only one observation. The gene calls are TRBV27 and TRBJ1-5, with D unresolved. V was pared by 3 bases and J by 6 bases, with 15 bases between. The germline gives CDR1 MNHEY, CDR2 SMNVEV (reference sequence). The CDR3 sequence is 15 residues long. The CDR3 sequence is CASSLKAGVSQPQHF. CDR3 sequence (DNA): TGTGCCAGCAGTTTGAAGGCGGGCGTCAGTCAGCCCCAGCATTTT.

This clone was counted between two and nine times. The V call is TRBV27, the J call TRBJ1-6, with D possibly being TRBD1 (5 bases). CDR1 and CDR2 from the germline V gene are MNHEY and SMNVEV (reference sequence). Between the trimmed V and J ends, which lost 4 bases and 4 bases, there was a span of 14 bases. The CDR3 totals 16 residues. The DNA of the CDR3 is TGTGCCAGCAGTTCCCGACAGAGTAGTTATAATTCACCCCTCCACTTT. It yields the protein CASSSRQSSYNSPLHF.

The CDR3 spells CASSPTSQPQHF. The CDR3 DNA reads TGTGCCAGCAGTCCTACTTCCCAGCCCCAGCATTTT. The genes are TRBV6-1 and TRBJ1-5; D gene ambiguous. Trimming took off 5 bases at V and 7 bases at J, with 9 bases between the two ends. This CDR3 contains 12 residues. Germline assignment: CDR1 MNHNS and CDR2 SASEGT.

The chain has TRBV18 and TRBJ2-1; 9 nucleotides match TRBD2. Germline lookup yields CDR1 KGHSH and CDR2 LQKENI. V shed 2 bases, J shed 4 bases, and the junction held 3 bases outside the gene matches. The CDR3 contains 15 residues. The DNA for the CDR3 is TGTGCCAGCTCACCATCGACTAGCGGATACAATGAGCAGTTCTTC. Its protein is CASSPSTSGYNEQFF.

A few counts support this clone. This rearrangement joins TRBV28 to TRBJ2-1; 7 bases fit TRBD2. Per the germline V gene, CDR1 is MDHEN and CDR2 is SYDVKM. Trimming cost V 3 bases and J 5 bases; bases outside gene matches: 7. The CDR3 runs 15 residues. The chain's CDR3 is CASSFGLGPHNEQFF. The CDR3 nucleotides read TGTGCCAGCAGTTTCGGACTAGGACCGCACAATGAGCAGTTCTTC.

V usage is TRBV7-3 and J usage is TRBJ1-2, with 10 nucleotides matching TRBD1. The CDR3 covers 15 residues. V lost 5 bases and J lost 4; bases outside the gene matches: 7. CDR1 is SGHTA, CDR2 FQGTGA, per germline. The CDR3 DNA is TGTGCCAGCAGCCCCGGGACAGGGGAAAGCTATGGCTACACCTTC. It specifies CASSPGTGESYGYTF.

The chain couples TRBV2 to TRBJ2-5, with D tentatively TRBD2 (6 bases). CDR1 is SNHLY and CDR2 is FYNNEI in the germline V gene. V was clipped by 7 bases and J by 2 bases, with 20 bases between them. This CDR3 comprises 16 residues. The CDR3 region is CASTEETFSGQETQYF. The DNA for the CDR3 is TGTGCCAGCACCGAAGAGACCTTTAGCGGACAAGAGACCCAGTACTTC.